These 20 T cell receptor beta chains originate from one sample sequenced in a study of cytotoxic CD8 clonotypes in ibrutinib-treated CLL. Method: immunoSEQ multiplex PCR; TCRdb's copy keeps in-frame clones and lacks some. The sample carries roughly 250,000 clones, 70% recorded once. Here the sequenced sample was PBMCs, taken after 24 months of ibrutinib treatment. Receptor source: a human donor with chronic lymphocytic leukemia.

The CDR3 protein is CASSLPQGLNTGELFF. In DNA, the CDR3 is TGTGCCAGCAGCTTACCCCAGGGGTTGAACACCGGGGAGCTGTTTTTT. The chain employs TRBV5-4 and TRBJ2-2, with D possibly TRBD1 on 6 matching bases. The germline gives CDR1 SGHNT, CDR2 YYREEE (reference sequence). Trimming cost V 2 bases and J 1 base, with 12 bases left between them. The CDR3 loop spans 16 amino acids.

The V and J genes are TRBV11-3 and TRBJ2-1; D uncertain. This CDR3 comprises 15 residues. V lost 1 base to trimming and J lost 4 bases, with 11 bases between them. Germline lookup yields CDR1 SGHNT and CDR2 YENEEA. In DNA, the CDR3 is TGTGCCAGCAGCTTAGGAAATGAGCAATACAATGAGCAGTTCTTC. This sequence encodes CASSLGNEQYNEQFF.

This clone turned up a few times. The chain has TRBV18 and TRBJ2-3; D perhaps matches TRBD2 (7 bases). The V gene's germline CDR1 is KGHSH and CDR2 LQKENI. This CDR3 is 15 amino acids long. V was clipped by 1 base and J by 5 bases, with 13 bases between them. The CDR3 sequence is CASSPQEGGGDTQYF. The CDR3 DNA reads TGTGCCAGCTCACCACAGGAGGGAGGGGGAGATACGCAGTATTTT.

The sample holds one count of this clone. One end of the junction fails to match germline, which may point to a read error. As DNA, the CDR3 is TGTGCCAGCAGCGTAGGGACAGGGGGAGAGATGATCTTC. Protein: CASSVGTGGEMIF. The chain carries TRBV9 and TRBJ2-1; 10 positions agree with TRBD1. The CDR3 runs 13 residues. Germline CDR1 and CDR2: SGDLS and YYNGEE. The variable domain in full, completed from reference TRBV9 and TRBJ2-1, reads DSGVTQTPKHLITATGQRVTLRCSPRSGDLSVYWYQQSLDQGLQFLIQYYNGEERAKGNILERFSAQQFPDLHSELNLSSLELGDSALYFCASSVGTGGEMIFGPGTRLTVL.

V usage is TRBV29-1 and J usage is TRBJ2-7; maybe TRBD2 (6 bases). V lost 6 bases and J lost 3, with 15 bases in between. Germline V gene lookup returns CDR1 SQVTM and CDR2 ANQGSEA. This CDR3 contains 13 residues. The CDR3 loop is CSVWGGVGYEQYF. The CDR3 coding sequence is TGCAGCGTCTGGGGCGGGGTTGGCTACGAGCAGTACTTC.

The chain links TRBV7-3 to TRBJ2-1; TRBD1 matches at 11 bases. CDR3 size: 16 residues. V lost 5 bases to trimming and J lost 2 bases; unmatched junction nucleotides: 5. Germline lookup yields CDR1 SGHTA and CDR2 FQGTGA. The DNA for the CDR3 is TGTGCCAGCAGCCAGAAGGGACAGGGGGCCTACAATGAGCAGTTCTTC. Its translation is CASSQKGQGAYNEQFF.

The rearrangement joins TRBV5-6 to TRBJ1-2; 7 nucleotides match TRBD1. The V gene end was trimmed by 3 bases and the J gene end by 0 bases; junction bases not matched to a gene: 2. Germline CDR1 SGHDT, CDR2 YYEEEE. The CDR3 spans 14 residues. CDR3 DNA: TGTGCCAGCAGCTCGACAGGGACTAACTATGGCTACACCTTC. It encodes CASSSTGTNYGYTF.

The chain combines TRBV14 with TRBJ2-7; TRBD2 might be the D (7 bases). The CDR3 runs 13 residues. V was cut by 2 bases and J by 6 bases, with 11 bases left in between. Per germline, CDR1 SGHDN and CDR2 FVKESK. The DNA of the CDR3 is TGTGCCAGCAGCCAACAGGGAGGGGGCGAGCAGTACTTC. Translating it yields CASSQQGGGEQYF.

The count of this clone is one. This chain joins TRBV30 and TRBJ2-1, with D perhaps TRBD2 (5 bases). CDR3 length: 12 amino acids. Germline lookup yields CDR1 GTSNPN and CDR2 SVGIG (reference sequence). V lost 2 bases and J lost 8, with 10 bases in between. The CDR3 here is CAWSRSGDEQFF. The CDR3, as DNA: TGTGCCTGGAGTAGAAGCGGCGATGAGCAGTTCTTC.

The chain recombines TRBV18 with TRBJ2-5, with 9 bases fitting TRBD1. V was pared by 8 bases and J by 4 bases, with 5 bases of the junction left unmatched. The CDR3 extends over 13 amino acids. From germline, CDR1 is KGHSH and CDR2 LQKENI. This CDR3 is CASGDRDGETQYF. CDR3 in DNA: TGTGCCAGCGGGGACAGGGACGGAGAGACCCAGTACTTC. The complete variable domain, with remaining parts taken from reference TRBV18 and TRBJ2-5, reads NAGVMQNPRHLVRRRGQEARLRCSPMKGHSHVYWYRQLPEEGLKFMVYLQKENIIDESGMPKERFSAEFPKEGPSILRIQQVVRGDSAAYFCASGDRDGETQYFGPGTRLLVL.

A note on this clone: The junction differs from germline at one of its ends, possibly a read error. V gene TRBV15 combines with J gene TRBJ2-7; unclear D gene. Germline V CDR1 and CDR2: LNHNV, YYDKDF (reference sequence). This CDR3 has 13 residues. The CDR3 nucleotides are TGTGCCACCAGCAGAGATAGCACCGTAAGCCAAAGCTTC. Amino acid sequence: CATSRDSTVSQSF. Full variable domain (missing parts from reference TRBV15 and TRBJ2-7): DAMVIQNPRYQVTQFGKPVTLSCSQTLNHNVMYWYQQKSSQAPKLLFHYYDKDFNNEADTPDNFQSRRPNTSFCFLDIRSPGLGDTAMYLCATSRDSTVSQSFGPGTRLTVT.

The V and J genes are TRBV29-1 and TRBJ2-3; 12 nucleotides align to TRBD2. The junction had 3 bases not matched to a gene; V was cut back by 4 bases and J by 4 bases. Germline CDR1 and CDR2: SQVTM and ANQGSEA. The CDR3 is made up of 14 amino acids. The DNA for the CDR3 is TGCAGCGTTGGGGCTAGCGGGAGGGCAGATACGCAGTATTTT. Translating gives CSVGASGRADTQYF.

The rearrangement joins TRBV10-2 to TRBJ2-7, with D tentatively TRBD2 (6 bases). The CDR3 extends over 12 amino acids. V lost 7 bases and J 5 bases, leaving 12 bases between the germline ends. CDR1 and CDR2 (germline): WSHSY, SAAADI. CDR3 protein: CASTSGPHEQYF. The DNA of the CDR3 is TGCGCCAGCACGAGCGGGCCCCACGAGCAGTACTTC.

The chain carries TRBV12-5 and TRBJ2-5; D remains unclear. The germline gives CDR1 LGHNT, CDR2 FRNRAP. Trimming left V 5 bases short and J 3 bases short, with 4 bases between. CDR3 length equals 11 residues. The CDR3 region has the DNA TGTGCTAGTGGTCTCGAAGAGACCCAGTACTTC. This codes for CASGLEETQYF.

The genes are TRBV28 and TRBJ1-4, with D hard to call. The CDR3 loop spans 15 amino acids. CDR1 MDHEN and CDR2 SYDVKM come from the germline V gene. V was shortened by 5 bases and J by 14 bases, with 24 bases between the two germline ends. This CDR3 reads CASSRDRALINYLFF. The CDR3 DNA follows: TGTGCCAGCAGTCGCGACCGCGCCCTGATTAATTATCTGTTTTTT.

CDR3 in amino acids: CASSEYSGAQETQYF. The CDR3 nucleotides read TGTGCCAGCAGTGAATACTCAGGGGCCCAAGAGACCCAGTACTTC. This sequence joins TRBV25-1 and TRBJ2-5, with D possibly TRBD1 on 6 matching bases. The CDR3 contains 15 residues. Germline-derived CDR1 and CDR2 are MGHDK and SYGVNS. Trimming removed 0 bases from V and 1 base from J, with 9 bases in between.

The gene calls are TRBV7-3 and TRBJ2-6, with D perhaps TRBD1 (7 bases). The CDR3 consists of 17 residues. Germline lookup yields CDR1 SGHTA and CDR2 FQGTGA. The V end lost 5 bases, the J end lost 0 bases, and 14 bases lay between the germline ends. The CDR3 loop is CASSHGQGGSGANVLTF. The CDR3, as DNA: TGTGCCAGCAGCCACGGGCAGGGGGGCTCTGGGGCCAACGTCCTGACTTTC.

The rearrangement uses TRBV25-1 and TRBJ1-6, with a possible D match to TRBD1 (6 bases). The CDR3 sequence is 14 residues long. V was trimmed by 7 bases and J by 0 bases, leaving 7 bases between them. CDR1 is MGHDK and CDR2 is SYGVNS in the germline V gene. The DNA of the CDR3 is TGTGCCAGCAAGGGGGTCTCCTATAATTCACCCCTCCACTTT. Protein product: CASKGVSYNSPLHF.

V usage is TRBV27 and J usage is TRBJ1-5; D possibly corresponds to TRBD1 (6 bases). V lost 6 bases to trimming and J lost 4 bases, with 10 bases between them. CDR1 and CDR2 (germline): MNHEY, SMNVEV (reference sequence). CDR3 length: 13 residues. The CDR3 region has the DNA TGTGCCAGCAGCTCCGACAGGAATCAGCCCCAGCATTTT. It encodes CASSSDRNQPQHF.

The chain carries TRBV9 and TRBJ2-1, with 10 bases identical to TRBD2. Germline loops: CDR1 SGDLS, CDR2 YYNGEE. Unmatched junction bases numbered 7, after V lost 4 bases and J lost 9 bases. CDR3 length: 14 residues. The chain's CDR3 is CASSRSGREGEQFF. CDR3 DNA: TGTGCCAGCAGCAGGAGCGGGAGGGAGGGTGAGCAGTTCTTC. Variable domain in full (rest from reference TRBV9 and TRBJ2-1): DSGVTQTPKHLITATGQRVTLRCSPRSGDLSVYWYQQSLDQGLQFLIQYYNGEERAKGNILERFSAQQFPDLHSELNLSSLELGDSALYFCASSRSGREGEQFFGPGTRLTVL.